The rows below give T cell receptor beta chains drawn from one sample of a study of OX40 agonist ivuxolimab in advanced cancers. Measured with immunoSEQ multiplex PCR; TCRdb has only the in-frame clones, and not every one. Of about 76,000 clones listed, roughly 86% were seen once; the top ten hold roughly 2.5%. This material consisted of CD4+ or CD8+ T cells sorted from blood, taken in a trial of the OX40 agonist ivuxolimab. These receptors were collected from an adult with an advanced solid tumor such as melanoma, head and neck, liver or kidney cancer. Both conserved end residues are trimmed from each CDR3. Expanded clones are given a class, and other clones once, few, many or no size at all.

TRBJ1-2 | . | TRBV6-5 | ASSGAGGTNYGYT
TRBJ1-2 | . | TRBV30 | AWRTGGANNYGYT
TRBJ1-3 | . | TRBV4-3 | ASSRAGSTDSGNTIY
TRBJ2-7 | . | TRBV21-1 | ASRKGQGVYEQY
TRBJ2-1 | few | TRBV27 | ASSWEGAWINEQF
TRBJ1-3 | . | TRBV28 | ASSFYGAGRGPSGNTIY
TRBJ1-1 | . | TRBV2 | ASRPNRDLRTEAF
TRBJ1-6 | . | TRBV28 | ASSLLGSSYNSPLH
TRBJ1-2 | . | TRBV18 | ASSPYEQGDGYT
TRBJ2-1 | few | TRBV27 | ASSRRSGVAGNEQF
TRBJ2-2 | . | TRBV6-1 | ASTERGANTGELF
TRBJ2-5 | once | TRBV5-5 | ASSSRQYETQY
TRBJ1-2 | . | TRBV6-5 | ASSYSGRAGYGYT
TRBJ2-1 | . | TRBV28 | ASSLYPGGNEQF
TRBJ1-4 | . | TRBV7-8 | ASSSGVAPTNEKLF
TRBJ2-4 | once | TRBV6-1 | ASGTENIQY